Presented here are 4 T cell receptor beta chains from one specimen sequenced in a study of T cell responses to AZD1222 COVID-19 vaccine. The assay was immunoSEQ multiplex PCR, and TCRdb's table has in-frame clones only and misses some. This sample has fewer than 120,000 clones, with 87% found just once. Sequenced here: peripheral blood, sampled on day 0 of AZD1222 vaccination. Receptor source: an adult in good health.

V gene TRBV10-3 combines with J gene TRBJ2-1; 10 nucleotides line up with TRBD1. V lost 6 bases and J lost 6; bases outside the gene matches: 8. CDR1 and CDR2 from the germline V gene are ENHRY and SYGVKD. The CDR3 runs to 15 residues. Written as DNA, the CDR3 is TGTGCCATCAGAGACCGGGACAGGGGCTCCAATGAGCAGTTCTTC. It yields the protein CAIRDRDRGSNEQFF.

This rearrangement joins TRBV25-1 to TRBJ2-7, with 9 bases lining up with TRBD1. The CDR3 covers 15 residues. Germline values: CDR1 MGHDK, CDR2 SYGVNS. The trim removed 4 bases at V and 3 bases at J, leaving 7 bases unmatched. CDR3 residues: CASSASTGGGYEQYF. Written as DNA, the CDR3 is TGTGCCAGCAGTGCCTCGACAGGGGGAGGCTACGAGCAGTACTTC.

The chain joins TRBV2 to TRBJ2-5; D unclear. The germline gives CDR1 SNHLY, CDR2 FYNNEI. This CDR3 has 12 amino acids. The V and J ends lost 2 bases and 3 bases respectively, with 4 bases between them. CDR3 sequence (DNA): TGTGCCAGCAGTGAATTGGAAGAGACCCAGTACTTC. Translation: CASSELEETQYF.

The gene calls are TRBV30 and TRBJ1-6; D unresolved. V was cut by 0 bases and J by 14 bases, with 14 bases left in between. Germline V gene data show CDR1 as GTSNPN and CDR2 as SVGIG (reference sequence). This CDR3 comprises 13 residues. CDR3 protein: CAWSVAGEGTLHF. CDR3 sequence (DNA): TGTGCCTGGAGTGTGGCCGGGGAGGGAACCCTCCACTTT.